This T cell receptor beta chain stems from a study of blood T cell repertoires in COVID-19. V lost 3 bases, J lost 5 bases, and 13 bases stayed unmatched. The CDR3 loop spans 17 amino acids. In germline, CDR1 is KGHSH, CDR2 LQKENI. The assay was immunoSEQ multiplex PCR, and TCRdb's table has in-frame clones only and misses some. The sample has fewer than 200,000 clones; 83% are singletons. The J gene is TRBJ1-5, the V gene TRBV18, with 7 bases matching TRBD1. The sample consisted of peripheral blood. The clonotype was recovered from a woman of 80 years or more with acute or convalescent COVID-19. The CDR3 protein is CASSPDRDGTFDQPQHF. In DNA, the CDR3 is TGTGCCAGCTCACCTGACAGGGATGGGACCTTTGATCAGCCCCAGCATTTT.